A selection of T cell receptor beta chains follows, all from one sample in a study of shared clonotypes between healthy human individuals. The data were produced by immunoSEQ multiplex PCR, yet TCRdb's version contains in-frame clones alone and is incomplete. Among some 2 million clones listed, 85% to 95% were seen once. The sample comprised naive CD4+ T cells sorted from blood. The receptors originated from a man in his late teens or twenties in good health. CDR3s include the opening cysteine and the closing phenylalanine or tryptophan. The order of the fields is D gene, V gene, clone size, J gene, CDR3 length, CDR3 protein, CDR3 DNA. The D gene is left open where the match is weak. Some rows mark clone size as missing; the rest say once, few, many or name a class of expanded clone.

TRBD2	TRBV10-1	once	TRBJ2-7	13	CASSESGRYEQYF	TGCGCCAGCAGTGAGAGCGGGAGGTACGAGCAGTACTTC
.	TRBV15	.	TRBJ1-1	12	CATSRAQGLAFF	TGTGCCACCAGCAGAGCCCAGGGCTTAGCTTTCTTT
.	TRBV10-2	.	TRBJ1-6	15	CASSVQSSYNSPLHF	TGCGCCAGCAGTGTTCAAAGCTCCTATAATTCACCCCTCCACTTT
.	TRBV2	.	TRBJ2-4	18	CASRRTLGEDLAKNIQYF	TGTGCCAGCCGAAGAACCCTAGGGGAGGATCTGGCCAAAAACATTCAGTACTTC
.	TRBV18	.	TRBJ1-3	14	CASSPIHWENTIYF	TGTGCCAGCTCACCGATACATTGGGAAAACACCATATATTTT
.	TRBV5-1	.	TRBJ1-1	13	CASSSDNNWEAFF	TGCGCCAGCAGCTCGGACAATAATTGGGAAGCTTTCTTT
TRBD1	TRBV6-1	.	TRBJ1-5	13	CASRTTGVQPQHF	TGTGCCAGCAGAACAACAGGGGTTCAGCCCCAGCATTTT
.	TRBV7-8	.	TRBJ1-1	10	CASANTEAFF	TGTGCCAGCGCCAACACTGAAGCTTTCTTT
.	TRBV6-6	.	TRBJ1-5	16	CASSYETGSRNQPQHF	TGTGCCAGCAGTTACGAGACAGGTAGCCGCAATCAGCCCCAGCATTTT
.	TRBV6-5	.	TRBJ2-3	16	CASSYSGGIGTDTQYF	TGTGCCAGCAGTTACTCGGGCGGGATAGGCACAGATACGCAGTATTTT
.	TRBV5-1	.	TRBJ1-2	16	CASSLLTANINYGYTF	TGCGCCAGCAGCTTGTTAACCGCCAATATAAACTATGGCTACACCTTC
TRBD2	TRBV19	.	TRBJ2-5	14	CASRASGAQETQYF	TGTGCCAGTCGGGCTAGCGGAGCGCAAGAGACCCAGTACTTC
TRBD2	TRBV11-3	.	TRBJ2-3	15	CASSLGTTDRDTQYF	TGTGCCAGCAGCCTCGGGACTACCGATAGGGATACGCAGTATTTT
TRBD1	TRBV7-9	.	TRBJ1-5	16	CASSNQGQGINQPQHF	TGTGCCAGCAGCAACCAGGGACAGGGGATCAATCAGCCCCAGCATTTT
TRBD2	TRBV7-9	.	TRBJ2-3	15	CASSRASGVTDTQYF	TGTGCCAGCAGCCGTGCGAGCGGGGTCACAGATACGCAGTATTTT
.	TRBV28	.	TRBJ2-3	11	CATAPSGTQYF	TGTGCCACGGCTCCCAGCGGTACGCAGTATTTT
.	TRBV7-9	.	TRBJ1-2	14	CASSSGDTNYGYTF	TGTGCCAGCAGCTCAGGAGACACCAACTATGGCTACACCTTC
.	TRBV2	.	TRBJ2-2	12	CASSENAGELFF	TGTGCCAGCAGTGAGAATGCCGGGGAGCTGTTTTTT
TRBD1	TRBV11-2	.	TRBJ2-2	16	CASSPSDRGRTGELFF	TGTGCCAGCAGCCCCTCCGACAGGGGTCGGACCGGGGAGCTGTTTTTT